This T cell receptor beta chain was documented in a study of blood T cells in healthy people across ages (dated by TCRdb to between 2014 and 2017). Turning to the overall study: In model experiments, template switching captured about one uniquely barcoded TCR beta cDNA molecule for every two T cells. Age-related changes in TCR beta repertoire diversity were measured in the study by deep sequencing normalized with unique cDNA molecular identifiers. Four age groups were formed from the donors: young (average approximately 15 years), middle-aged (just under 40), aged (roughly 59) and long-lived (around 80). To avoid experimental bias, donors of different ages were distributed randomly across sequencing lanes. Using the same blood draw, the study looked at two additional independent replicas of 1 million unique cDNA reads for two donors, one aged 18 to 30 and the other aged 80 or older.

The CDR3 spans 12 residues, from the cysteine through the phenylalanine. Solely the CDR3 DNA is kept, with 36 bases framed from the first base. Trimming at the junction amounts to 9 bases on V and 5 bases on J, and the germline ends lie 14 bases apart. The germline V gene yields LGHNA for CDR1 and YNFKEQ for CDR2. This clonotype was observed a few times. Its binding antigen is unknown. Per-base quality was not reported, and no clone a single base away is much larger than it. Findings and caveats that apply to the study as a whole: The percentage of naive T cells measured by flow cytometry correlated strongly with observed TCR beta diversity. Because donor CMV infection status was unknown, age-related changes in expanded clonotypes were potentially confounded. Because profiling used bulk unsorted PBMCs, naive and antigen-experienced compartments could not be compared conclusively. Compared with the aged group, more naive CD4+ T cells, fewer expanded clones and increased TCR diversity were shown by the long-lived group, suggesting age selection. Observed TCR beta diversity per million T cells fell roughly linearly with age, and a significant reduction was already apparent by age about 38. Estimates of total diversity based on one million sequenced T cells were considered lower bounds and underestimates.

Donors were approximately 42 systemically healthy Caucasian individuals from Russia aged roughly 6 to 95 years. Approximately 10 milliliters of peripheral blood were collected from each donor into EDTA-treated Vacutainer tubes. Ficoll-Paque density-gradient centrifugation was used to isolate PBMCs, with at least 6.5 million per sample. Trizol reagent was used to extract total RNA from the PBMCs, yielding at least 5.5 micrograms per sample. The percentages of naive CD45RAhigh/CD27high T cells were determined by flow cytometry on a PBMC aliquot from every donor. Libraries were made using 5' RACE. TCRdb records Illumina HiSeq 2500 as the sequencer. A second PCR of about 6 to 11 cycles was performed with a sample-barcoded 5' primer and a J-beta primer mix. Each TCR beta cDNA molecule received a unique molecular identifier from a template-switch 5' adaptor carrying 12 random nucleotides. Each sample yielded at least 3 million CDR3-containing paired-end reads. First-strand cDNA was synthesized from all RNA with the Mint cDNA synthesis kit, primed by a TRBC-specific oligonucleotide. Following uracil-DNA glycosylase treatment, all cDNA underwent a first 18-cycle PCR with the universal primers M1SS and BC2_uni_R. The study's own analysis went as follows. Each sample was normalized by randomly selecting 1 million high-quality reads, each carrying a distinct molecular identifier. Reads with shared molecular identifiers were discarded instead of being binned into consensus sequences. MiTCR, with a Q25 quality threshold and the strictest error-elimination algorithm, was used for CDR3 identification, clonotype clustering and error correction. A nonparametric unseen species model using Euler transformation provided a lower-bound estimate of total TCR beta diversity. TCRdb reran the public reads through fastp at Q25 and MiXCR, keeping productive beta chains. Every distinct CDR3 protein forms one entry, paired with its most common genes and DNA. The V and J calls were not made by the authors but by TCRdb's processing. This sample lists 980,000 or so distinct CDR3 sequences; roughly 52% were detected once. The ten top clones hold 10% to 15% of the sample.

The sample was blood. Recombination joined TRBV4-2 with TRBJ2-7; the D gene is tentatively TRBD1 or TRBD2, each matching 6 bases. This clonotype was obtained from a man younger than 45 in good health. The DNA is as follows: TGTGCCAGTGTATCGGGGGCTAACGAGCAGTACTTC. Its protein product is CASVSGANEQYF.